This T cell receptor (beta chain) came from a study of T cells in Graves' hyperthyroidism and ophthalmopathy. Study observations and caveats: Prediction of ophthalmopathy progression came a median approximately 7 months pre-onset. Peripheral blood also featured most of the thyroid clonotypes expanded above 0.001. Ophthalmopathy was told apart from stable hyperthyroidism by a 13 V-J model.

TCR beta CDR3 regions were amplified from RNA. The HTBI primer set served for first-round RT-PCR of the TCR CDR3. Using its own MiXCR run on the multiplex PCR reads, TCRdb lists one record per CDR3 protein. Among more than 500,000 distinct CDR3 sequences listed, approximately 16% were seen once. V was cut by 3 bases and J by 2 bases, with 8 bases left in between. The CDR3 is made up of 12 amino acids. The V gene's germline CDR1 is SQVTM and CDR2 ANQGSEA. This clonotype has only a few counts. Its antigen is not known. PBMCs stemmed from 8.5 to 10 ml fresh peripheral blood. The V and J genes are TRBV29-1 and TRBJ2-7; possibly TRBD1 for D (5 bases). This TCR came from a young woman with Graves' ophthalmopathy. Material for sequencing was blood. The CDR3 sequence: CSVDTGTYEQYF. The CDR3 DNA is TGCAGCGTTGATACAGGCACCTACGAGCAGTACTTC.